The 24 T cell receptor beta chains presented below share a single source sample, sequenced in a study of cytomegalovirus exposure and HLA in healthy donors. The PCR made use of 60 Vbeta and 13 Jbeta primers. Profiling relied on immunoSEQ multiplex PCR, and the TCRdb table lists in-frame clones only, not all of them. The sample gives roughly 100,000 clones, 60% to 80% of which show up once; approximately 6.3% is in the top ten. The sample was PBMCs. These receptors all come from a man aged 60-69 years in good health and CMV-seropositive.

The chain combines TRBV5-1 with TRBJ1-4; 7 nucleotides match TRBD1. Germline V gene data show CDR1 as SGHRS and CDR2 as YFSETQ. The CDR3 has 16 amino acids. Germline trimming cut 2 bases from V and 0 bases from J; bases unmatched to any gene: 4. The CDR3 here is CASSFGGTATNEKLFF. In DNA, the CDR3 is TGCGCCAGCAGCTTTGGGGGGACAGCAACTAATGAAAAACTGTTTTTT.

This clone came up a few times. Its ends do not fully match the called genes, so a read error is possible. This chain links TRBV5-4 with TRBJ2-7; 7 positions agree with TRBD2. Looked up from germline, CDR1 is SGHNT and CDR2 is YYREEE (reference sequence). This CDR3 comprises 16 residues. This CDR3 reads CASSQVLGLPTYEQYF. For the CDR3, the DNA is TGCGCCAGCAGCCAAGTTCTGGGACTACCAACCTACGAGCAGTACTTC.

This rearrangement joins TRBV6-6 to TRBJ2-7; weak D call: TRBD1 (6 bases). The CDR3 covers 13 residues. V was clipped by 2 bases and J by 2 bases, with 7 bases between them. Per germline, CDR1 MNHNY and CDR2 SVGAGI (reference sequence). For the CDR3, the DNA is TGTGCCAGCAGTTACAGGGGGACCTACGAGCAGTACTTC. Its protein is CASSYRGTYEQYF.

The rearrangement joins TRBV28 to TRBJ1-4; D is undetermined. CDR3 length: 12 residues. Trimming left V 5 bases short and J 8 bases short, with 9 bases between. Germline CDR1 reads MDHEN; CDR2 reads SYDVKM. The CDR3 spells CASSPGREKLFF. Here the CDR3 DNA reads TGTGCCAGCAGTCCGGGGAGGGAAAAACTGTTTTTT.

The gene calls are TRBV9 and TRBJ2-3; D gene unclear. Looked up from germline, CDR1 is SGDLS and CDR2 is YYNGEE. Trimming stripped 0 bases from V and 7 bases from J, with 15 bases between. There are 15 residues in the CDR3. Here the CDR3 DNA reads TGTGCCAGCAGCGTAGAATCCGCCTATTTGAATACGCAGTATTTT. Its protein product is CASSVESAYLNTQYF.

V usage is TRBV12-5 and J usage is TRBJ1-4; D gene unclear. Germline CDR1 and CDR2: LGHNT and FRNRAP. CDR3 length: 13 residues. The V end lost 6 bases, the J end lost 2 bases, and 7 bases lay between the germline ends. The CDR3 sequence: CASGRETNEKLFF. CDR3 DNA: TGTGCTAGTGGCCGGGAGACTAATGAAAAACTGTTTTTT. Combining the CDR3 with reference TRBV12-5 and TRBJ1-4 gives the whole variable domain DARVTQTPRHKVTEMGQEVTMRCQPILGHNTVFWYRQTMMQGLELLAYFRNRAPLDDSGMPKDRFSAEMPDATLATLKIQPSEPRDSAVYFCASGRETNEKLFFGSGTQLSVL.

The CDR3 reads CASNIRTAINSPLHF. The CDR3 DNA follows: TGTGCCAGCAATATTCGAACAGCTATTAATTCACCCCTCCACTTT. This rearrangement joins TRBV11-2 to TRBJ1-6; D not resolved. V was pared by 7 bases and J by 6 bases, with 16 bases between. The CDR3 totals 15 residues. Germline V gene sequence: CDR1 SGHAT, CDR2 FQNNGV.

The CDR3 DNA reads as TGTGCCAGCAGTACAGGGGGGGCGAACTATGGCTACACCTTC. Protein: CASSTGGANYGYTF. The rearrangement uses TRBV28 and TRBJ1-2, with TRBD1 matching over 8 bases. Trimming removed 5 bases from V and 2 bases from J; junction bases left unmatched: 4. CDR3 size: 14 residues. Germline V gene data show CDR1 as MDHEN and CDR2 as SYDVKM.

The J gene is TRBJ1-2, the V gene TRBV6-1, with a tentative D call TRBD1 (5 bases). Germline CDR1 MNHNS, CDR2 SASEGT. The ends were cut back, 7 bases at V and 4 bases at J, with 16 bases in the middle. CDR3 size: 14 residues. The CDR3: CASIPGGGAYGYTF. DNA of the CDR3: TGTGCCAGCATACCCGGGGGAGGGGCCTATGGCTACACCTTC.

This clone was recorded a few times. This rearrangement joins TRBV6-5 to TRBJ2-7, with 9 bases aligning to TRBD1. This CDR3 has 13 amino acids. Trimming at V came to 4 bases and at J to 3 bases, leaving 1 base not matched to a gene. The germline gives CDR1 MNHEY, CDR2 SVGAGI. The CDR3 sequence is CASSWDRDYEQYF. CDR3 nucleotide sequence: TGTGCCAGCAGTTGGGACAGGGACTACGAGCAGTACTTC.

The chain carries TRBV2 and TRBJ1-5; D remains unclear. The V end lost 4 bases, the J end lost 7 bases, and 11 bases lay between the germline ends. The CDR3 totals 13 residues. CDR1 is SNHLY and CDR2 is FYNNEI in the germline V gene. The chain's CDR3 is CASSAGSAQPQHF. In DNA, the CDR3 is TGTGCCAGCAGTGCGGGATCGGCCCAGCCCCAGCATTTT.

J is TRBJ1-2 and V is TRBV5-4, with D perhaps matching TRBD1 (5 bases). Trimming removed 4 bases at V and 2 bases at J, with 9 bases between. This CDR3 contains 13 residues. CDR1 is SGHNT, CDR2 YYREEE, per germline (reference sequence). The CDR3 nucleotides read TGTGCCAGCAGCAACCGACAGAACTATGGCTACACCTTC. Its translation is CASSNRQNYGYTF.

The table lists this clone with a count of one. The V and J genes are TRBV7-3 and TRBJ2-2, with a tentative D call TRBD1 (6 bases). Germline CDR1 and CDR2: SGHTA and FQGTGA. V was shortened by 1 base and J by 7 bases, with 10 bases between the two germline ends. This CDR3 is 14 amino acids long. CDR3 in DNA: TGTGCCAGCAGCTTAAGTCAGGGGATCGGGGAGCTGTTTTTT. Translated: CASSLSQGIGELFF.

The CDR3 DNA sequence: TGTGCCAGTAAAGTAACATTGAACACTGAAGCTTTCTTT. Translation: CASKVTLNTEAFF. The rearrangement joins TRBV19 to TRBJ1-1; D ambiguous. CDR3 length equals 13 residues. The ends were cut back, 7 bases at V and 0 bases at J, with 9 bases in the middle. CDR1 is LNHDA, CDR2 SQIVND, per germline (reference sequence).

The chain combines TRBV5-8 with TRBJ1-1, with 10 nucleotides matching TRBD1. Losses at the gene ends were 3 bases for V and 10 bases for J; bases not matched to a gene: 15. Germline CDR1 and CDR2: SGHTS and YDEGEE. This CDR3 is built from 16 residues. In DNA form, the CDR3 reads TGTGCCAGCAGCTCCCCCGGGACAGGGGAATGGGTAATAGCTTTCTTT. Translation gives CASSSPGTGEWVIAFF.

The CDR3 DNA reads as TGCGCCAGCAGCTTGACAGGGACCTCTGGGGCCAACGTCCTGACTTTC. Protein: CASSLTGTSGANVLTF. V gene TRBV5-1 combines with J gene TRBJ2-6; the D gene is possibly TRBD1 (6 bases). The CDR3 has 16 residues. The V end was cut by 1 base, the J end by 0 bases, with 8 bases between. The germline V gene has CDR1 SGHRS and CDR2 YFSETQ.

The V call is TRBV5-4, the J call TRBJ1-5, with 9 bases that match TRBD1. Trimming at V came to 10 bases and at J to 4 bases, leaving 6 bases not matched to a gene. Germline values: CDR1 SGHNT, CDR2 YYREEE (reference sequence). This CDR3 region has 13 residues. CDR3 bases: TGTGCCTTTACAGGGGGCGGGAATCAGCCCCAGCATTTT. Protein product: CAFTGGGNQPQHF.

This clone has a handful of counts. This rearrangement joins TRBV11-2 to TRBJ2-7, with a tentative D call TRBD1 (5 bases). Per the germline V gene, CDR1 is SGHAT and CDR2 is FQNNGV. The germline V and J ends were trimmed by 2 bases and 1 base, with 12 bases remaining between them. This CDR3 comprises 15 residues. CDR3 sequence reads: CASSLQVPGSYEQYF. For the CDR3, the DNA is TGTGCCAGCAGCTTACAGGTCCCAGGGTCCTACGAGCAGTACTTC.

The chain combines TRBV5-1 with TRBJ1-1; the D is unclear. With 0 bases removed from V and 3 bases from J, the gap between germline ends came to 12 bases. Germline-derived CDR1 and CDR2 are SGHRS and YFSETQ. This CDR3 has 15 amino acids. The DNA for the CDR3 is TGCGCCAGCAGCTTGGATTCCAGACGGGACACTGAAGCTTTCTTT. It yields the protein CASSLDSRRDTEAFF.

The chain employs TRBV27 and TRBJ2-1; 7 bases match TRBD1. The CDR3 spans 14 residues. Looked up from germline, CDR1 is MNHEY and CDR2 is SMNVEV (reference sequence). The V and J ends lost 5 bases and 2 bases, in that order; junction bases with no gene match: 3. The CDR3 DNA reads TGTGCCAGCAGTAGGGGGCGACCCTACAATGAGCAGTTCTTC. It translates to CASSRGRPYNEQFF.

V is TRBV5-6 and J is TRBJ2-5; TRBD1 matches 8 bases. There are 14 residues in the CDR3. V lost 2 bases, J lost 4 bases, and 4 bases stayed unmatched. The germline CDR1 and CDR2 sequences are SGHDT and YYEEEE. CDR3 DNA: TGTGCCAGCAGCTTTCAAGACAGGGGAGAGACCCAGTACTTC. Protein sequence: CASSFQDRGETQYF.

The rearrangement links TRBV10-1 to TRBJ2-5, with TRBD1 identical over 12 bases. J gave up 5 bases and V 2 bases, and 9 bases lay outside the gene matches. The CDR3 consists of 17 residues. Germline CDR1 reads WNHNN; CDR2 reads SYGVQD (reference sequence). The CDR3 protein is CASSEIGTGGARETQYF. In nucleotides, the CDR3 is TGCGCCAGCAGTGAGATCGGGACAGGGGGCGCGAGGGAGACCCAGTACTTC.

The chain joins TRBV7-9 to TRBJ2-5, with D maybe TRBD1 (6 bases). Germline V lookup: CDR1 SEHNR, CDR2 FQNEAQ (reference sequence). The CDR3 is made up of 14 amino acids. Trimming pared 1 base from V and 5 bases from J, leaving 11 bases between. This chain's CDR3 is CASSLDRVAETQYF. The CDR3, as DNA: TGTGCCAGCAGCTTAGACAGGGTGGCGGAGACCCAGTACTTC.

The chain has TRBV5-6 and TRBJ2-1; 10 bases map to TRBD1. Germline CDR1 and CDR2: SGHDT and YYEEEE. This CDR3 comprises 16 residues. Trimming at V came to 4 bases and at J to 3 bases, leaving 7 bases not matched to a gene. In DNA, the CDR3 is TGTGCCAGCAGCCCCGACAGGGGGCGCTTCTACAATGAGCAGTTCTTC. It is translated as CASSPDRGRFYNEQFF.